The 2 T cell receptor beta chains reported below all come from one sample, sequenced in a study of vaccination and CD4 T cells after COVID-19. Treatment noted: roughly nine-day PBMC culture with coronavirus spike peptide pools or control peptides (ViraFEST assay). CD4+ T cells of the unexposed donor were collected before the COVID-19 pandemic (2011-2018). Researchers used the Oncomine TCR Beta short-read assay to sequence DNA from cultured CD4+ T cells. TCRdb fed the PCR reads into MiXCR, producing one record per CDR3 protein. The data contain 6,500 to 7,500 distinct CDR3 sequences, under 65% of them seen just once; the ten biggest clones take up around 25%. For these TCRs, the target antigens are not known. Sequencing was done on a sample of CD4+ T cells from blood, cultured in vitro. The receptors here all came from a human donor in good health.

The chain recombines TRBV19 with TRBJ1-5; 9 bases match TRBD1. From germline, CDR1 is LNHDA and CDR2 SQIVND (reference sequence). The CDR3 runs to 17 residues. The trim removed 9 bases at V and 5 bases at J, leaving 17 bases unmatched. The CDR3 coding sequence is TGTGCCAGCCAAGTCTGGGACAGGGTTAGGGGGTATCAGCCCCAGCATTTT. The encoded protein is CASQVWDRVRGYQPQHF.

The chain is built from TRBV19 and TRBJ1-1, with D possibly TRBD1 on 6 matching bases. CDR1 is LNHDA, CDR2 SQIVND, per germline (reference sequence). Trimming removed 8 bases at V and 5 bases at J, with 12 bases between. There are 12 residues in the CDR3. The CDR3 region has the DNA TGTGCCAGTCGGGAAGGGGGGACTGAAGCTTTCTTT. It translates to CASREGGTEAFF.